This passage covers 8 T cell receptor beta chains from one sample sequenced in a study of blood T cell repertoires in COVID-19. Sequencing was performed with immunoSEQ multiplex PCR; in TCRdb, only in-frame clones are kept and a portion is missing. The table includes 100,000 to 150,000 clones, around nine tenths detected once. The sequencing input was peripheral blood. These TCRs come from a man aged 45-60 years with active or convalescent COVID-19.

The J gene is TRBJ2-3, the V gene TRBV3-1 (or the pseudogene TRBV3-2), with a possible D match to TRBD2 (6 bases). Germline V gene data show CDR1 as LGHDT and CDR2 as YNNKEL (reference sequence). Deletions cut 0 bases from V and 2 bases from J, with 15 bases between. The CDR3 runs to 17 residues. The CDR3 DNA sequence: TGTGCCAGCAGCCAAGATCTCGCGGGGTTTATCACAGATACGCAGTATTTT. Translation gives CASSQDLAGFITDTQYF.

This chain connects TRBV5-5 to TRBJ2-6; perhaps TRBD1 as D (6 bases). Germline CDR1 reads SGHKS; CDR2 reads YYEKEE (reference sequence). The CDR3 runs to 15 residues. Trimming shortened V by 2 bases and J by 0 bases, and 6 bases separated the two germline ends. Here the CDR3 reads CASSLQGSGANVLTF. The CDR3 nucleotides are TGTGCCAGCAGCTTACAGGGCTCTGGGGCCAACGTCCTGACTTTC.

The rearrangement links TRBV18 to TRBJ1-5; 7 bases map to TRBD1. J lost 0 bases, V lost 4 bases, and 3 bases had no gene match. The germline gives CDR1 KGHSH, CDR2 LQKENI. This CDR3 is built from 15 residues. The DNA for the CDR3 is TGTGCCAGCTCACTAAGGGACAGTAGCAATCAGCCCCAGCATTTT. This translates into CASSLRDSSNQPQHF.

This sequence joins TRBV19 and TRBJ1-5; 9 bases are a match to TRBD1. The germline V gene has CDR1 LNHDA and CDR2 SQIVND (reference sequence). This CDR3 spans 14 amino acids. J lost 6 bases, V lost 8 bases, and 8 bases had no gene match. The CDR3 is CASEQGALGQPQHF. DNA of the CDR3: TGTGCCAGTGAACAGGGGGCGTTAGGTCAGCCCCAGCATTTT.

J is TRBJ2-7 and V is TRBV10-3; D perhaps matches TRBD2 (6 bases). Germline V gives CDR1 ENHRY, CDR2 SYGVKD. Deletions cut 6 bases from V and 4 bases from J, with 16 bases between. The CDR3 spans 14 residues. CDR3 residues: CAISGGRDLYEQYF. The CDR3 nucleotides are TGTGCCATCAGCGGGGGTAGGGATTTATACGAGCAGTACTTC.

This chain joins TRBV10-2 and TRBJ1-5, with a tentative D call TRBD1 (6 bases). The length of the CDR3 is 13 residues. Germline V gives CDR1 WSHSY, CDR2 SAAADI. V lost 7 bases and J lost 6, with 13 bases in between. The CDR3 DNA is TGCGCCAGCACCAGGGGAGAAAGTCAGCCCCAGCATTTT. It is translated as CASTRGESQPQHF.

This CDR3 is CAWRPNRGPFKNEQFF. In nucleotides, the CDR3 is TGTGCCTGGAGGCCAAACAGGGGTCCGTTCAAAAATGAGCAGTTCTTC. The chain couples TRBV30 to TRBJ2-1; 7 positions match TRBD1. The CDR3 sequence is 16 residues long. CDR1 GTSNPN and CDR2 SVGIG come from the germline V gene (reference sequence). With 3 bases clipped from V and 7 bases from J, the junction kept 15 bases outside the gene matches. Based on the CDR3 plus reference TRBV30 and TRBJ2-1, the full variable domain is SQTIHQWPATLVQPVGSPLSLECTVEGTSNPNLYWYRQAAGRGLQLLFYSVGIGQISSEVPQNLSASRPQDRQFILSSKKLLLSDSGFYLCAWRPNRGPFKNEQFFGPGTRLTVL.

The rearrangement uses TRBV11-2 and TRBJ2-5; D remains ambiguous. The CDR3 is made up of 12 amino acids. Germline lookup yields CDR1 SGHAT and CDR2 FQNNGV. V lost 1 base and J 5 bases, leaving 5 bases between the germline ends. CDR3 DNA: TGTGCCAGCAGCTTAGCTGGCGAGACCCAGTACTTC. It is translated as CASSLAGETQYF.